This TCR beta chain stems from a study of regulatory T cells in long-lasting Graves disease. Study-wide results and limits: Persistent patients had a count of shared public clonotypes (approximately 2,700) that exceeded that of new patients (around 910).

Building of the TCR beta libraries involved iRepertoire HTBI primers and Arm-PCR of CDR3 regions. TCRdb redid the calling of the multiplex PCR reads with MiXCR, one entry per CDR3 protein. This table holds 400,000 to 450,000 distinct CDR3 sequences, about a sixth found once. This clonotype appeared many times. As yet, its antigen is unknown. Time point in this sample: newly diagnosed GD, antithyroid drugs for less than 3 months. TCR sequences were obtained from RNA taken from PBMCs. The CDR3 length is 14 residues. V gave up 3 bases and J gave up 6 bases, with 12 bases separating them. Separately, the same data were catalogued under a study of T cells in Graves' hyperthyroidism and ophthalmopathy. From that paper: It was uncontrolled infection, other autoimmune disease, pregnancy or lactation that excluded patients. During a first-round RT-PCR of the TCR CDR3, the HTBI primer set was used.

The chain is built from TRBV12-3 or TRBV12-4 and TRBJ2-4; the D gene is possibly TRBD2 (6 bases). This specimen was peripheral blood mononuclear cells (PBMCs), taken at new diagnosis, from a patient treated with antithyroid drugs. The sequence derives from a woman aged 25 to 39 with Graves disease. CDR3 loop: CASSFPRGRNIQYF. Written as DNA, the CDR3 is TGTGCCAGCAGTTTTCCGCGGGGTAGAAACATTCAGTACTTC.